This entry lists 11 T cell receptor beta chains sequenced from one sample in a study of blood T cells in healthy people across ages. Next came a second PCR, run for about 6 to 11 cycles, which used a sample-barcoded 5' primer along with a J-beta primer mix. TCRdb reanalysed the 5' RACE reads using MiXCR and keeps one entry per CDR3 protein. The sample has 650,000 to 800,000 distinct CDR3 sequences, approximately 52% seen once. What was sequenced was blood. The source of these receptors is a woman older than 75 in good health.

This clonotype was picked up many times. The chain joins TRBV7-2 to TRBJ2-3; 8 nucleotides align to TRBD2. The CDR3 spans 16 residues. With 0 bases clipped from V and 1 base from J, the junction kept 3 bases outside the gene matches. Germline assignment: CDR1 SGHTA and CDR2 FQGNSA. In nucleotides, the CDR3 is TGTGCCAGCAGCTTAGCGAGCGGGGGCCGCACAGATACGCAGTATTTT. Translation: CASSLASGGRTDTQYF.

On this clonotype itself: Given a much more abundant clone one base away, this may be a read error. This chain joins TRBV11-2 and TRBJ2-5, with D possibly TRBD1 on 6 matching bases. The CDR3 has 15 residues. Germline CDR1 and CDR2: SGHAT and FQNNGV. Trimming removed 3 bases at V and 5 bases at J, with 16 bases between. CDR3 protein: CASSFGQTRRETQYF. For the CDR3, the DNA is TGTGCCAGCAGCTTTGGACAGACACGTAGGGAGACCCAGTACTTC.

This clonotype was seen repeatedly, ten times or more. This chain connects TRBV20-1 to TRBJ1-2, with 9 bases lining up with TRBD1. J was trimmed by 5 bases and V by 7 bases; bases with no gene match: 2. CDR3 length: 11 residues. CDR1 is DFQATT, CDR2 SNEGSKA, per germline (reference sequence). The CDR3 is CSGDRAYGYTF. The CDR3 bases are TGCAGTGGGGACAGGGCTTATGGCTACACCTTC.

The CDR3 sequence: CASSFLGGTGAYEQYF. The CDR3 DNA is TGTGCCAGCAGTTTTCTAGGTGGGACAGGAGCCTACGAGCAGTACTTC. This chain links TRBV27 with TRBJ2-7; TRBD1 aligns across 8 bases. The V gene end was trimmed by 3 bases and the J gene end by 2 bases; junction bases not matched to a gene: 9. Germline lookup yields CDR1 MNHEY and CDR2 SMNVEV (reference sequence). The CDR3 covers 16 residues.

Many counts were recorded for this clonotype. This chain links TRBV12-3 or TRBV12-4 with TRBJ2-5; TRBD1 is a possible D gene (5 bases). Trimming shortened V by 5 bases and J by 7 bases, and 8 bases separated the two germline ends. The CDR3 consists of 11 residues. The CDR3 bases are TGTGCCAGCAGTATTCAGGGGACCCAGTACTTC. Protein: CASSIQGTQYF.

The chain links TRBV20-1 to TRBJ2-5; D is uncertain. The germline gives CDR1 DFQATT, CDR2 SNEGSKA (reference sequence). Trimming removed 5 bases at V and 5 bases at J, with 6 bases between. This CDR3 has 10 residues. The CDR3 sequence is CSAPEETQYF. CDR3 DNA sequence: TGCAGTGCTCCGGAGGAGACCCAGTACTTC.

This chain links TRBV7-2 with TRBJ1-2, with D perhaps matching TRBD1 (5 bases). The CDR3 totals 15 residues. Germline V gives CDR1 SGHTA, CDR2 FQGNSA. Deletions cut 0 bases from V and 9 bases from J, with 17 bases between. The CDR3 region has the DNA TGTGCCAGCAGCTTAGCGCAGAAGGGGAGATGGAGCTACACCTTC. Translating gives CASSLAQKGRWSYTF.

This clonotype appeared many times. The chain recombines TRBV20-1 with TRBJ2-1; D is unclear. The CDR3 has 12 residues. V was trimmed by 7 bases and J by 5 bases, leaving 12 bases between them. Germline CDR1 and CDR2: DFQATT and SNEGSKA (reference sequence). DNA for the CDR3: TGCAGTGAACATGGACGGAACAATGAGCAGTTCTTC. It is translated as CSEHGRNNEQFF.

The chain employs TRBV4-1 and TRBJ2-4; 10 bases are shared with TRBD1. The end of the DNA fits TRBJ2-7 better, so the J call may be wrong. Germline assignment: CDR1 MGHRA and CDR2 YSYEKL. This CDR3 region has 15 residues. CDR3 residues: CASSQIPDRGDEQYF. CDR3 bases: TGCGCCAGCAGCCAAATACCGGACAGGGGGGACGAGCAGTACTTC.

Remarks on this clonotype: This may be a read error: a much more frequent sequence differs by one nucleotide. The chain uses TRBV7-2 and TRBJ1-2, with D possibly TRBD1 on 5 matching bases. CDR3 length: 18 residues. Trimming stripped 4 bases from V and 1 base from J, with 22 bases between. Germline loops: CDR1 SGHTA, CDR2 FQGNSA. In DNA, the CDR3 is TGTGCCAGCAGCTACGACGGGGCCCGGGGCTTACTTAACTATGGCTACACCTTC. It yields the protein CASSYDGARGLLNYGYTF.

This clonotype appeared a few times. J is TRBJ2-2 and V is TRBV7-9, with 8 bases identical to TRBD1. With 1 base clipped from V and 2 bases from J, the junction kept 3 bases outside the gene matches. Germline lookup yields CDR1 SEHNR and CDR2 FQNEAQ (reference sequence). The CDR3 runs to 16 residues. The CDR3 sequence is CASSLGQGLNTGELFF. The CDR3 DNA is TGTGCCAGCAGCTTAGGACAGGGGCTAAACACCGGGGAGCTGTTTTTT.